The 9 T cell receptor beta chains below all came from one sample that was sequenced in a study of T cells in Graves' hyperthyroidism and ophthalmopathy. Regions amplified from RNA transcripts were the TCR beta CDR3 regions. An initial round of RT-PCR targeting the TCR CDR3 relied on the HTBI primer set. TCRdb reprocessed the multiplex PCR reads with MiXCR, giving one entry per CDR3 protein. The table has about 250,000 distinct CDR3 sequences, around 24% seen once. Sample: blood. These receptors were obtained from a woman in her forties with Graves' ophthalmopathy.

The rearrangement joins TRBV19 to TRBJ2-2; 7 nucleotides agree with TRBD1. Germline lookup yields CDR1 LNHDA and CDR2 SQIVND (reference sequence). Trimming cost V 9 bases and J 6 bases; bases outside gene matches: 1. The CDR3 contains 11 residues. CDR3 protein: CASQGAGELFF. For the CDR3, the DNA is TGTGCCAGCCAGGGGGCCGGGGAGCTGTTTTTT.

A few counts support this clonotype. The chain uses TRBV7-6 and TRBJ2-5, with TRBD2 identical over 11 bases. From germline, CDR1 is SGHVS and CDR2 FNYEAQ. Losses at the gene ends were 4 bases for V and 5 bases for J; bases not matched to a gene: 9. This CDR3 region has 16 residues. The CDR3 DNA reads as TGTGCCAGCAGCTCTCTAGCGGGAGGCCGGGGGGAGACCCAGTACTTC. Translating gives CASSSLAGGRGETQYF. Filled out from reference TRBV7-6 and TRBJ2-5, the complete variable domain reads GAGVSQSPRYKVTKRGQDVALRCDPISGHVSLYWYRQALGQGPEFLTYFNYEAQQDKSGLPNDRFSAERPEGSISTLTIQRTEQRDSAMYRCASSSLAGGRGETQYFGPGTRLLVL.

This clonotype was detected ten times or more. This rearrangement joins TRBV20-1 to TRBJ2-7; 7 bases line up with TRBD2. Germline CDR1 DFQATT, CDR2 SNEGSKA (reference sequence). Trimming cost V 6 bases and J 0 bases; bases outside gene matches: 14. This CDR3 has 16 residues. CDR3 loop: CSARLRAGTNSYEQYF. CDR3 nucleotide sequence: TGCAGTGCCCGACTCCGCGCCGGGACTAACTCCTACGAGCAGTACTTC.

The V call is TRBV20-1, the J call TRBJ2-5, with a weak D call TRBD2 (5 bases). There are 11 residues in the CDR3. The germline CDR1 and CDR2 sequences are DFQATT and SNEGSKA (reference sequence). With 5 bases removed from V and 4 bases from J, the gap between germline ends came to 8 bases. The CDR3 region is CSAEGRETQYF. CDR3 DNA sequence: TGCAGTGCTGAGGGCCGAGAGACCCAGTACTTC.

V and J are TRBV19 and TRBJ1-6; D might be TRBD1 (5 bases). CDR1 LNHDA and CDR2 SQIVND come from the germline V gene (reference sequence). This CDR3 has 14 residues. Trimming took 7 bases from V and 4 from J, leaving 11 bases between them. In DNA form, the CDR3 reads TGTGCCAGTAAGCAGGGATCTTATAATTCACCCCTCCACTTT. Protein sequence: CASKQGSYNSPLHF.

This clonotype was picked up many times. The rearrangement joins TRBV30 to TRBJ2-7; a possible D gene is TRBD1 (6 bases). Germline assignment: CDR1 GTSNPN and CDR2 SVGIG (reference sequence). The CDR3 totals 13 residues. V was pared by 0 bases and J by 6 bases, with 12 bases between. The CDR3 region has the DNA TGTGCCTGGAGTGTACAGGGAAGGGGCGAGCAGTACTTC. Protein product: CAWSVQGRGEQYF. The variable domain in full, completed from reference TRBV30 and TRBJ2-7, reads SQTIHQWPATLVQPVGSPLSLECTVEGTSNPNLYWYRQAAGRGLQLLFYSVGIGQISSEVPQNLSASRPQDRQFILSSKKLLLSDSGFYLCAWSVQGRGEQYFGPGTRLTVT.

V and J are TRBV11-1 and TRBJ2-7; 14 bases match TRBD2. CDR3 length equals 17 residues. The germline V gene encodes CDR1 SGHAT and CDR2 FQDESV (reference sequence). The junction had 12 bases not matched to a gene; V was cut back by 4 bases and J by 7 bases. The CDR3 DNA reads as TGTGCCAGCAGCTCCTCAGGGCGACTAGCGGGAGGGCAAGAGCAGTACTTC. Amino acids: CASSSSGRLAGGQEQYF.

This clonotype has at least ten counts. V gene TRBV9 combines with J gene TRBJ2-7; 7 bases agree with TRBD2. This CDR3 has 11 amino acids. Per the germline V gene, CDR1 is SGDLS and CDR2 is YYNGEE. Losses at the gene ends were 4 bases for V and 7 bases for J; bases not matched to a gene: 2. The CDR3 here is CASSPGGEQYF. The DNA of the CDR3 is TGTGCCAGCAGCCCGGGGGGTGAGCAGTACTTC.

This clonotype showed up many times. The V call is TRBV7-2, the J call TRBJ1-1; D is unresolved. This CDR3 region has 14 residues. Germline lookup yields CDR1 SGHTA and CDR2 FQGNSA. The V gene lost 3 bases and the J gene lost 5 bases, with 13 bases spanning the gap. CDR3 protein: CASSLGGSGTEAFF. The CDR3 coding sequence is TGTGCCAGCAGCTTGGGAGGGAGCGGGACTGAAGCTTTCTTT.